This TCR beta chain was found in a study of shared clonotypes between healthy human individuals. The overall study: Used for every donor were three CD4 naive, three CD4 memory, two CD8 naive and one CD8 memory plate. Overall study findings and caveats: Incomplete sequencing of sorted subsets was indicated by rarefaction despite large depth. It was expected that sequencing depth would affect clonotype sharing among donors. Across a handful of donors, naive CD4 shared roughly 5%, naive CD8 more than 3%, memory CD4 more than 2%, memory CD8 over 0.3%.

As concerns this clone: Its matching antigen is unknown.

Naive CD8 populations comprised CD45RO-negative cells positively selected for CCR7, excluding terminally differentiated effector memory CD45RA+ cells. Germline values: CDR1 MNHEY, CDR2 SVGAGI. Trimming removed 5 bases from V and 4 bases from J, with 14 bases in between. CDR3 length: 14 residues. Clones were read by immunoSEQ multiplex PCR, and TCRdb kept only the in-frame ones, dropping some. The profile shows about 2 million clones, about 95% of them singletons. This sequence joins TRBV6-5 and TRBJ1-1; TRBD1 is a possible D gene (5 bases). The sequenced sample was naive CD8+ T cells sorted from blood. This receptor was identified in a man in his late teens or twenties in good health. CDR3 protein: CASSIPGPITEAFF. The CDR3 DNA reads TGTGCCAGCAGTATACCGGGACCAATCACTGAAGCTTTCTTT.